Sequencing of this T cell receptor (beta chain) was carried out in a study of Ad26.COV2.S vaccination and SARS-CoV-2 variants. CDR3 length: 14 amino acids. Germline assignment: CDR1 KGHSH and CDR2 LQKENI. The V end was cut by 4 bases, the J end by 2 bases, with 12 bases between. Treatment of the sample: about 20 received Ad26.COV2.S at low or high dose, single or two shots; several received placebo; per-sample allocation not given. Day 63 after the first injection of vaccine or placebo was the sampling time. It was Wuhan-strain SARS-CoV-2 spike that the Ad26 vaccine vector expressed. As concerns this clone: Its specificity is not known.

Method: immunoSEQ multiplex PCR; TCRdb's copy keeps in-frame clones and lacks some. Among over 450,000 clones listed, about nine tenths were seen once. Study results and limitations: The TCR breadth and depth analyses may have produced an underestimate of total T cell responses. Reportedly, spike-specific CD8+ and CD4+ T cell responses achieved substantial breadth once vaccination had taken place.

This TCR was recovered from a person aged 18-65 years who received the Ad26.COV2.S COVID-19 vaccine or a placebo. The chain employs TRBV18 and TRBJ2-7; D unclear. The specimen was peripheral blood, collected in a trial of Ad26.COV2.S vaccine versus placebo. CDR3 coding DNA: TGTGCCAGCTCACTAGGGCCCGTAACCTACGAGCAGTACTTC. It encodes CASSLGPVTYEQYF.